A selection of T cell receptor beta chains follows, all from one sample in a study of T cells in narcolepsy. Generated by immunoSEQ multiplex PCR, the TCRdb table keeps only in-frame clones and is missing some. The sample yields about 27,000 clones, approximately 78% seen once. Sequencing used CD45RA- memory CD4+ T cells from PBMCs. Receptors originate from a human donor with narcolepsy. Each CDR3 is given with its conserved first and last residue. The D gene is left open where the match is weak. Not every row has a clone size; where given, it reads once, few, many or a size class.

len | j_gene | abundance | v_gene | d_gene | CDR3nt | CDR3aa
15 | TRBJ2-3 | . | TRBV7-2 | . | TGTGCCAGCAGCTTAGAGAGAGGCCGTTATGATACGCAGTATTTT | CASSLERGRYDTQYF
17 | TRBJ2-1 | . | TRBV7-7 | TRBD2 | TGTGCCAGCAGCTTAGGTTCTAGCGGGGGGGCCTACAATGAGCAGTTCTTC | CASSLGSSGGAYNEQFF
16 | TRBJ2-5 | . | TRBV2 | . | TGTGCCAGCAGTGGAGTACGTTTGGGGGGGGCGGAGACCCAGTACTTC | CASSGVRLGGAETQYF
16 | TRBJ1-4 | . | TRBV5-8 | TRBD1 | TGTGCCAGCAGCCTGGGGCAGGGGGCCGTTAATGAAAAACTGTTTTTT | CASSLGQGAVNEKLFF
15 | TRBJ2-5 | few | TRBV19 | . | TGTGCCAGTAGTATTCAAGTCGGCCGCCAAGAGACCCAGTACTTC | CASSIQVGRQETQYF
13 | TRBJ2-7 | . | TRBV30 | TRBD1 | TGTGCCTGGGTGGGACAGGGACGGGGCGAGCAGTACTTC | CAWVGQGRGEQYF
15 | TRBJ1-2 | . | TRBV19 | TRBD1 | TGTGCCAGTAGTATCCGATCGGGACAGGGAAACGGCTACACCTTC | CASSIRSGQGNGYTF
18 | TRBJ2-3 | . | TRBV5-6 | . | TGTGCCAGCAGGGGAGGGACAGGTAGGAGGGAGAAATCAGATACGCAGTATTTT | CASRGGTGRREKSDTQYF
13 | TRBJ2-1 | . | TRBV12-5 | . | TGTGCTAGTGGTATCCCTACGAACAATGAGCAGTTCTTC | CASGIPTNNEQFF
17 | TRBJ2-2 | . | TRBV4-1 | TRBD2 | TGCGCCAGCAGCCACGGAACCGGGACTATGAACACCGGGGAGCTGTTTTTT | CASSHGTGTMNTGELFF
13 | TRBJ1-1 | . | TRBV7-9 | . | TGTGCCAGCAGTCAGGAACTGGGACAAAGGGCTTTCTTT | CASSQELGQRAFF
18 | TRBJ2-7 | . | TRBV5-6 | TRBD2 | TGTGCCAGCAGCGCAACCGGGACTAGCGGAAGACTACGTAAGGAGCAGTACTTC | CASSATGTSGRLRKEQYF
15 | TRBJ1-6 | . | TRBV5-7 | TRBD1 | TGTGCCAGCAGCTTGAGGACAGGGGGTAATTCACCCCTCCACTTT | CASSLRTGGNSPLHF
14 | TRBJ1-2 | . | TRBV2 | . | TGTGCCAGCAGTGAGGGCCAGGGAGGAAGTGGCTACACCTTC | CASSEGQGGSGYTF
17 | TRBJ1-2 | . | TRBV4-1 | TRBD1 | TGCGCCAGCAGCCAAGATTGGATCGGGACAGGAGTGAGAGGCTACACCTTC | CASSQDWIGTGVRGYTF
15 | TRBJ1-3 | . | TRBV11-2 | . | TGTGCCAGCAGCTTTTTTGGGCGGTCCGGGAACACCATATATTTT | CASSFFGRSGNTIYF
13 | TRBJ2-3 | once | TRBV14 | . | TGTGCCAGCAAAATTTCCGGCACAGATACGCAGTATTTT | CASKISGTDTQYF
16 | TRBJ1-5 | . | TRBV12-2 | . | TGTGCAAGTCGCCTGGTGGACAGGGATGGGAATCAGCCCCAGCATTTT | CASRLVDRDGNQPQHF
11 | TRBJ1-1 | . | TRBV7-6 | . | TGTGCCAGCAGCTTTGGCACTGAAGCTTTCTTT | CASSFGTEAFF
16 | TRBJ1-1 | . | TRBV5-4 | . | TGTGCCAGCAGCTTGGCCGGGGTCCGGACGAACACTGAAGCTTTCTTT | CASSLAGVRTNTEAFF
15 | TRBJ2-2 | . | TRBV5-1 | . | TGCGCCAGCAGCTTAGACGGATCCAACACCGGGGAGCTGTTTTTT | CASSLDGSNTGELFF
18 | TRBJ1-1 | . | TRBV23-1 | . | TGCGCCAGCAGTCAGTCAACCGGGACTCCTTTAGTAGACACTGAAGCTTTCTTT | CASSQSTGTPLVDTEAFF
15 | TRBJ2-5 | . | TRBV11-2 | TRBD1 | TGTGCCAGCAGCTTGGACAGGGGTCAGGTGGAGACCCAGTACTTC | CASSLDRGQVETQYF
14 | TRBJ2-7 | once | TRBV30 | . | TGTGCCTGGAGTGTAATGTCGGCCTCCTACGAGCAGTACTTC | CAWSVMSASYEQYF
15 | TRBJ1-5 | . | TRBV6-1 | . | TGTGCCAGCAGTGTCCGGGGGGGAAGCAATCAGCCCCAGCATTTT | CASSVRGGSNQPQHF
13 | TRBJ1-3 | . | TRBV5-6 | . | TGTGCCAGCAGCTTTGGGGGAGGAAACACCATATATTTT | CASSFGGGNTIYF
14 | TRBJ2-3 | . | TRBV6-4 | . | TGTGCCAGCAGTGAGCTGCTAGCTGGAGATACGCAGTATTTT | CASSELLAGDTQYF
15 | TRBJ2-1 | . | TRBV6-5 | TRBD2 | TGTGCCAGCACCCACGGGGGGAGCTCCTACAATGAGCAGTTCTTC | CASTHGGSSYNEQFF
15 | TRBJ1-6 | . | TRBV6-1 | TRBD1 | TGTGCCAGCACCCCACAGGGGGCGAATAATTCACCCCTCCACTTT | CASTPQGANNSPLHF
14 | TRBJ2-2 | few | TRBV18 | . | TGTGCCAGCTCACCTCAGAGAGACACCGGGGAGCTGTTTTTT | CASSPQRDTGELFF
17 | TRBJ2-2 | . | TRBV9 | TRBD2 | TGTGCCAGCAGCGTAGGTGGGACTAGCGGGGGGCACGGGGAGCTGTTTTTT | CASSVGGTSGGHGELFF
13 | TRBJ1-2 | once | TRBV6-1 | . | TGTGCCAGCACTAAACCACGGTCCCTCGGCTACACCTTC | CASTKPRSLGYTF
13 | TRBJ1-1 | few | TRBV11-2 | . | TGTGCCAGCAGCTTAGAGGGGGGTACTGAAGCTTTCTTT | CASSLEGGTEAFF
15 | TRBJ1-1 | . | TRBV5-1 | . | TGCGCCAGCAGCTTGGGGGAGGGAGCGTCGGCTGAAGCTTTCTTT | CASSLGEGASAEAFF
16 | TRBJ1-2 | . | TRBV19 | . | TGTGCCAGTAGTATAAATTGGGGACGCGACCGGGATGGCTACACCTTC | CASSINWGRDRDGYTF
15 | TRBJ2-1 | . | TRBV10-3 | TRBD2 | TGTGCCATCAAAGGGGGGGGGACTAGCGTCAATGAGCAGTTCTTC | CAIKGGGTSVNEQFF
16 | TRBJ2-5 | . | TRBV11-3 | TRBD2 | TGTGCCAGCAGCTTAGGAGCTAGCGGGGGGGAGAAGACCCAGTACTTC | CASSLGASGGEKTQYF
15 | TRBJ1-1 | few | TRBV5-1 | . | TGCGCCAGCAGCTTTGGGGACCGAAAGCCCTCAGAAGCTTTCTTT | CASSFGDRKPSEAFF
15 | TRBJ2-2 | . | TRBV5-1 | . | TGCGCCAGCAGCTTGGACCTAGCAAGCACCGGGGAGCTGTTTTTT | CASSLDLASTGELFF
21 | TRBJ2-2 | . | TRBV27 | TRBD1 | TGTGCCAGCAGTTTATTCGGGACAGGGGGCTTATCCTTGACGAACACCGGGGAGCTGTTTTTT | CASSLFGTGGLSLTNTGELFF
13 | TRBJ1-2 | . | TRBV7-9 | TRBD1 | TGTGCCAGCGCACCCCCGGGACAGGGAGGCTACACCTTC | CASAPPGQGGYTF
14 | TRBJ1-5 | . | TRBV15 | . | TGTGCCACCAGACAGGCTTTTAGCAATCAGCCCCAGCATTTT | CATRQAFSNQPQHF
11 | TRBJ2-5 | . | TRBV2 | . | TGTGCCAGCAGTGAAGTGGAGACCCAGTACTTC | CASSEVETQYF
15 | TRBJ2-3 | . | TRBV4-1 | . | TGCGCCAGCAGCCAAGAGTTGCGGTTCACAGATACGCAGTATTTT | CASSQELRFTDTQYF
14 | TRBJ2-7 | . | TRBV7-9 | . | TGTGCCAGCAGCTTAGGGGCGGTTCACCACGAGCAGTACTTC | CASSLGAVHHEQYF
17 | TRBJ2-5 | few | TRBV6-1 | TRBD1 | TGTGCCAGCAGTGGCGGACAGGGATGGGGAATCCAAGAGACCCAGTACTTC | CASSGGQGWGIQETQYF
16 | TRBJ1-2 | . | TRBV7-2 | TRBD1 | TGTGCCAGCAGCTTAGCGCAGGGAGGGGGCGGCTATGGCTACACCTTC | CASSLAQGGGGYGYTF
15 | TRBJ1-1 | . | TRBV19 | . | TGTGCCAGTAGTATCTTTGGCGGGCTCGGGTCTGAAGCTTTCTTT | CASSIFGGLGSEAFF